This record covers a single T cell receptor (beta chain). The antigen is undetermined. It was negative isolation that provided the CD8+ and CD4+ T cells, whereas TEMRA cells were enriched by FACS. The sample belongs to a study of CD8 T cells in Susac syndrome. A quantity of about 0.5 to 1 ug RNA underwent reverse transcription using random hexamers. The method of amplification for TCR beta CDR3 was immunoSEQ multiplex PCR, covering 54 Vbeta and 13 Jbeta. TCRdb passed the immunoSEQ multiplex PCR reads through MiXCR, listing each CDR3 protein once. The table includes approximately 200,000 distinct CDR3 sequences, 80% to 95% detected once. Study observations and caveats: The relatively small number of individuals in the TCR sequencing and HLA analysis was acknowledged by the study.

V was shortened by 3 bases and J by 2 bases, with 18 bases between the two germline ends. The CDR3 extends over 16 amino acids. Germline CDR1 reads SGHTS; CDR2 reads YDEGEE. Sequenced material: CD8+ T cells from PBMCs. The clonotype comes from a human donor with multiple sclerosis. The chain uses TRBV5-8 and TRBJ2-7; D may match TRBD1 or TRBD2 (5 bases each). The CDR3 is CASSSPPIGGTYEQYF. For the CDR3, the DNA is TGTGCCAGCAGCTCTCCCCCAATTGGGGGTACCTACGAGCAGTACTTC.